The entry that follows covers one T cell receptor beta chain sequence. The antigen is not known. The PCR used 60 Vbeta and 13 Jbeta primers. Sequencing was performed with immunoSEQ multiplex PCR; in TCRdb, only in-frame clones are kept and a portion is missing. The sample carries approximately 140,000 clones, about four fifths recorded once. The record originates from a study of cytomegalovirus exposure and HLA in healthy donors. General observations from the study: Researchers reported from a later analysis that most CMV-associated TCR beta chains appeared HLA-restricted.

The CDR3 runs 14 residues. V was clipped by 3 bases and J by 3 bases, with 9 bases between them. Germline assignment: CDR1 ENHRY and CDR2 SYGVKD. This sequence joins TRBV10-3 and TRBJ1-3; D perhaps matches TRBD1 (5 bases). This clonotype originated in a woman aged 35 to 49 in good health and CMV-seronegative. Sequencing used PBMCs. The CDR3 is CAISEPGYGNTIYF. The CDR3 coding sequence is TGTGCCATCAGTGAACCAGGGTATGGAAACACCATATATTTT.